This entry features one T cell receptor (beta chain) sequence. The data were taken from a study of blood T cell repertoires in COVID-19. Study summary: Samples representing acute and convalescent COVID-19 were sourced from the United States, Italy and Spain. From T cells, B-cell-depleted T cells, or PBMCs came the material, which was cDNA or gDNA.

This CDR3 region has 14 residues. V lost 3 bases and J 6 bases, leaving 15 bases between the germline ends. Per germline, CDR1 LGHNA and CDR2 YNFKEQ. Original handling: Amplification of reference gene primers provided the estimated nucleated cell counts. Method: immunoSEQ multiplex PCR; TCRdb's copy keeps in-frame clones and lacks some. V, J and clone size were drawn from that table, and D and trimming were deduced from the DNA. The table lists 150,000 to 200,000 clones, 70% to 90% of them singletons. The chain joins TRBV4-2 to TRBJ2-7; TRBD1 might be the D (5 bases). The clonotype originates from a man aged 55 to 69 with acute or convalescent COVID-19. The sample consisted of peripheral blood. CDR3 DNA: TGTGCCAGCAGCCAGGGCAGTCAGGGTCGCGAGCAGTACTTC. Translating gives CASSQGSQGREQYF.